This T cell receptor beta chain came from a study of T cell changes during pregnancy in multiple sclerosis. The method was immunoSEQ multiplex PCR; TCRdb's version includes in-frame clones alone and lacks a portion of them. The sample lists some 71,000 clones; about 91% were seen once. This clone was counted a single time. Deletions cut 5 bases from V and 0 bases from J, with 10 bases between. The CDR3 runs to 14 residues. Germline V gives CDR1 MDHEN, CDR2 SYDVKM. This sample comprised peripheral blood, obtained after pregnancy. This chain connects TRBV28 to TRBJ1-1, with TRBD1 as a possible D gene (6 bases). The clonotype originates from a female donor with multiple sclerosis, enrolled in a pregnancy study. The CDR3 loop is CASSRTEMNTEAFF. Here the CDR3 DNA reads TGTGCCAGCAGTAGGACAGAAATGAACACTGAAGCTTTCTTT.